This T cell receptor (beta chain) is drawn from a study of shared clonotypes between healthy human individuals. Study details: Three men and a couple of women, aged 18 to 49, were donors.

This CDR3 contains 15 residues. V was pared by 2 bases and J by 3 bases, with 9 bases of the junction left unmatched. Germline-derived CDR1 and CDR2 are SQVTM and ANQGSEA. This table comes from immunoSEQ multiplex PCR, and its TCRdb copy is limited to in-frame clones, with some not included. Here the sample spans 2 million to 3 million clones, 93% being singletons. The V and J genes are TRBV29-1 and TRBJ1-2; 7 bases agree with TRBD1. The receptor was derived from a man younger than 30 in good health. Some clones in this sample may be carry-over from other donors' samples. The sequenced sample was naive CD4+ T cells from PBMCs. The sample's subset: CD45RA+ positively selected. CDR3 DNA sequence: TGCAGCGTTGAAAAGAACCTAGGGGGCCACTATGGCTACACCTTC. Its translation: CSVEKNLGGHYGYTF. The full variable domain, with the rest looked up from reference TRBV29-1 and TRBJ1-2, is SAVISQKPSRDICQRGTSLTIQCQVDSQVTMMFWYRQQPGQSLTLIATANQGSEATYESGFVIDKFPISRPNLTFSTLTVSNMSPEDSSIYLCSVEKNLGGHYGYTFGSGTRLTVV.